These T cell receptor beta chains were read from a single sample in a study of cytomegalovirus exposure and HLA in healthy donors. Assay: immunoSEQ multiplex PCR; the TCRdb copy retains only in-frame clones and omits some. The sample comprises some 130,000 clones, 70% to 80% of which are singletons, and 6.5% rests with the top ten. The sequenced sample was PBMCs. The receptor source for this set is a man between 35 and 55 years old in good health and CMV-seropositive. Each CDR3 is given with its conserved first and last residue. Each record gives: clone size, J gene, V gene, D gene, CDR3 protein, CDR3 DNA. D genes are given only for firm matches. A row's size may be missing; if present it is once, few, many or a size class.

NA,TRBJ2-2,TRBV7-9,NA,CASSRERSANTGELFF,TGTGCCAGCAGCCGAGAGCGTAGCGCGAACACCGGGGAGCTGTTTTTT
NA,TRBJ2-4,TRBV11-2,TRBD2,CASSDRTRFHIQYF,TGTGCCAGCAGCGATCGGACTAGGTTCCACATTCAGTACTTC
NA,TRBJ1-5,TRBV19,NA,CASSISREGQPQHF,TGTGCCAGTAGTATAAGCAGGGAGGGTCAGCCCCAGCATTTT
NA,TRBJ2-2,TRBV5-4,TRBD2,CASSALAGVDTGELFF,TGTGCCAGCAGCGCACTAGCGGGAGTAGACACCGGGGAGCTGTTTTTT
NA,TRBJ1-6,TRBV5-3,NA,CARSLEVGRGDSPLHF,TGTGCCAGAAGCCTGGAGGTGGGAAGGGGCGATTCACCCCTCCACTTT
NA,TRBJ2-5,TRBV11-2,TRBD2,CASSSGFSGGGETQYF,TGTGCCAGCAGCTCGGGTTTTTCGGGAGGGGGAGAGACCCAGTACTTC
few,TRBJ1-1,TRBV7-9,NA,CASSLEGGLNTEAFF,TGTGCCAGCAGCTTAGAGGGGGGGCTAAACACTGAAGCTTTCTTT
NA,TRBJ2-3,TRBV5-4,NA,CASSARTGSTDTQYF,TGTGCCAGCAGCGCAAGGACGGGAAGCACAGATACGCAGTATTTT
NA,TRBJ1-2,TRBV27,TRBD1,CASSLLGQGAIKTGYTF,TGTGCCAGCAGTCTTCTAGGACAGGGGGCAATTAAGACTGGCTACACCTTC
NA,TRBJ2-7,TRBV19,TRBD2,CASSMGRSGRGGEQYF,TGTGCCAGTAGTATGGGGAGGAGCGGGAGAGGTGGCGAGCAGTACTTC
once,TRBJ2-1,TRBV19,TRBD2,CAVSTSGYNEQFF,TGTGCCGTATCGACTAGCGGGTACAATGAGCAGTTCTTC
NA,TRBJ1-2,TRBV5-1,NA,CASSLGVRTANDGYTF,TGCGCCAGCAGCTTGGGGGTCAGGACAGCAAATGATGGCTACACCTTC
NA,TRBJ1-5,TRBV19,TRBD1,CASSMDRNQPQHF,TGTGCCAGTAGTATGGACAGGAATCAGCCCCAGCATTTT
NA,TRBJ2-7,TRBV10-3,TRBD2,CAISEGIAGYYEQYF,TGTGCCATCAGTGAAGGCATAGCGGGATATTACGAGCAGTACTTC
NA,TRBJ2-7,TRBV19,NA,CASSLGLWGLYEQYF,TGTGCCAGTAGTCTGGGACTCTGGGGACTCTACGAGCAGTACTTC
NA,TRBJ1-5,TRBV6-4,TRBD1,CASPRDRVRDNQPQHF,TGTGCCAGTCCTAGGGACAGGGTACGTGACAATCAGCCCCAGCATTTT
NA,TRBJ1-1,TRBV6-5,NA,CASSYFVNSDTEAFF,TGTGCCAGCAGTTACTTTGTAAACTCTGACACTGAAGCTTTCTTT
NA,TRBJ2-1,TRBV19,NA,CASSPGTPGEQFF,TGTGCCAGTAGTCCCGGGACTCCGGGCGAGCAGTTCTTC
few,TRBJ2-7,TRBV11-2,NA,CASSLGPSSYEQYF,TGTGCCAGCAGCTTAGGGCCTAGCTCCTACGAGCAGTACTTC
NA,TRBJ2-1,TRBV2,TRBD2,CASEGGTSGRNEQFF,TGTGCCAGCGAGGGTGGGACTAGCGGACGCAATGAGCAGTTCTTC
few,TRBJ1-6,TRBV19,NA,CAIKTGGGDDSPLHF,TGTGCCATCAAAACTGGGGGGGGAGACGATTCACCCCTCCACTTT
NA,TRBJ2-7,TRBV29-1,TRBD1,CSVGQGASEQYF,TGCAGCGTTGGACAGGGGGCGAGCGAGCAGTACTTC
NA,TRBJ1-2,TRBV15,NA,CATSREGSYGYTF,TGTGCCACCAGCAGAGAGGGCAGCTATGGCTACACCTTC
NA,TRBJ1-5,TRBV2,NA,CASSEGLGGGNQPQHF,TGTGCCAGCAGTGAGGGGTTGGGGGGAGGCAATCAGCCCCAGCATTTT
NA,TRBJ2-3,TRBV11-3,NA,CASSLKGDTDTQYF,TGTGCCAGCAGCTTAAAAGGGGACACAGATACGCAGTATTTT
NA,TRBJ1-2,TRBV2,NA,CASSDSVGTGYTF,TGTGCCAGCAGTGATAGCGTAGGGACAGGCTACACCTTC
NA,TRBJ1-1,TRBV7-6,NA,CASSPREMNTEAFF,TGTGCCAGCAGCCCACGAGAGATGAACACTGAAGCTTTCTTT
many,TRBJ2-2,TRBV15,NA,CATSRDLLAKNTGELFF,TGTGCCACCAGCAGAGATCTTCTAGCTAAGAACACCGGGGAGCTGTTTTTT
NA,TRBJ1-1,TRBV7-8,NA,CASSLTTGNTEAFF,TGTGCCAGCAGCCTAACGACAGGGAACACTGAAGCTTTCTTT
NA,TRBJ2-1,TRBV7-3,TRBD2,CASSLTGTRENEQFF,TGTGCCAGCAGCTTGACCGGGACTAGAGAAAATGAGCAGTTCTTC
NA,TRBJ1-2,TRBV5-1,TRBD1,CASSPRLPGQGKMLGFGYTF,TGCGCCAGCAGCCCCAGACTTCCGGGACAGGGAAAGATGCTGGGTTTTGGCTACACCTTC
once,TRBJ2-7,TRBV21-1,NA,CASSIQGQGHEQYF,TGTGCCAGCAGCATCCAGGGACAGGGCCACGAGCAGTACTTC
once,TRBJ2-5,TRBV6-6,TRBD2,CASSYWREGRETQYF,TGTGCCAGCAGTTACTGGCGGGAGGGCCGGGAGACCCAGTACTTC
NA,TRBJ2-1,TRBV7-3,NA,CASSFFGGPSYNEQFF,TGTGCCAGCAGCTTCTTCGGCGGGCCTTCCTACAATGAGCAGTTCTTC
NA,TRBJ1-2,TRBV18,TRBD1,CASSPDGQEGYGYTF,TGTGCCAGCTCACCCGACGGACAGGAAGGCTATGGCTACACCTTC
NA,TRBJ2-1,TRBV14,NA,CASSQEGGGDEQFF,TGTGCCAGCAGCCAAGAAGGAGGAGGCGATGAGCAGTTCTTC
NA,TRBJ1-4,TRBV10-3,NA,CAISESGGESEKLFF,TGTGCCATCAGTGAGTCAGGGGGAGAGAGCGAAAAACTGTTTTTT
NA,TRBJ1-5,TRBV27,NA,CASSHRPRDGRYQPQHF,TGTGCCAGCAGCCACAGACCCCGGGACGGGAGATATCAGCCCCAGCATTTT
NA,TRBJ1-1,TRBV14,NA,CASAPGMYTEAFF,TGTGCCAGCGCCCCGGGTATGTACACTGAAGCTTTCTTT
NA,TRBJ1-6,TRBV5-4,TRBD1,CASSLAQGGDSPLHF,TGTGCCAGCAGCTTGGCACAGGGGGGGGATTCACCCCTCCACTTT
NA,TRBJ2-2,TRBV9,NA,CASSVGVGGGTGELFF,TGTGCCAGCAGCGTAGGGGTGGGAGGGGGCACCGGGGAGCTGTTTTTT